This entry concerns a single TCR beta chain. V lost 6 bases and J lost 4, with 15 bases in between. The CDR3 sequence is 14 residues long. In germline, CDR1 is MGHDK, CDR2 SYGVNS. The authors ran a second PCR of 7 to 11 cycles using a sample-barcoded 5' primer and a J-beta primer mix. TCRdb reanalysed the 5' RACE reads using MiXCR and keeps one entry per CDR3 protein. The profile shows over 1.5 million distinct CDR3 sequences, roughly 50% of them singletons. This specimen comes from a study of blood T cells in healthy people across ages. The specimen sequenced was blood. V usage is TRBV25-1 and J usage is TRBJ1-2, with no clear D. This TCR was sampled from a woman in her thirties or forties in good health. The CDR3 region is CASSPSTPLYGYTF. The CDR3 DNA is TGTGCCAGCAGCCCCTCAACTCCCCTCTATGGCTACACCTTC.